Sequencing of this T cell receptor (beta chain) was carried out in a study of early T cells in non-severe SARS-CoV-2 infection. Study-level background: Unpaired chains resulted from sequencing bulk RNA of unsorted whole blood.

This clonotype was seen a few times. The antigen is undetermined. Attachment of unique molecular identifiers to individual cDNA molecules was performed. One entry per CDR3 protein results from TCRdb running MiXCR on the 5' RACE reads. The sample shows roughly 26,000 distinct CDR3 sequences, 5% to 6.5% of them seen only once. With 3 bases clipped from V and 10 bases from J, the junction kept 15 bases outside the gene matches. The CDR3 loop spans 17 amino acids. Study findings and constraints: Matches to VDJdb favored anti-spike CD8 responses and missed private and CD4 specificities.

The receptor was isolated from an adult who was a healthcare worker with PCR-confirmed SARS-CoV-2 infection or an uninfected control (not recorded which). The chain is built from TRBV12-3 or TRBV12-4 and TRBJ2-1, with 10 bases aligning to TRBD2. Source material: whole blood. CDR3 amino acids: CASSFPLTSGPRGEQFF. The CDR3 DNA reads TGTGCCAGCAGTTTCCCCTTGACTAGCGGGCCCCGTGGGGAGCAGTTCTTC.